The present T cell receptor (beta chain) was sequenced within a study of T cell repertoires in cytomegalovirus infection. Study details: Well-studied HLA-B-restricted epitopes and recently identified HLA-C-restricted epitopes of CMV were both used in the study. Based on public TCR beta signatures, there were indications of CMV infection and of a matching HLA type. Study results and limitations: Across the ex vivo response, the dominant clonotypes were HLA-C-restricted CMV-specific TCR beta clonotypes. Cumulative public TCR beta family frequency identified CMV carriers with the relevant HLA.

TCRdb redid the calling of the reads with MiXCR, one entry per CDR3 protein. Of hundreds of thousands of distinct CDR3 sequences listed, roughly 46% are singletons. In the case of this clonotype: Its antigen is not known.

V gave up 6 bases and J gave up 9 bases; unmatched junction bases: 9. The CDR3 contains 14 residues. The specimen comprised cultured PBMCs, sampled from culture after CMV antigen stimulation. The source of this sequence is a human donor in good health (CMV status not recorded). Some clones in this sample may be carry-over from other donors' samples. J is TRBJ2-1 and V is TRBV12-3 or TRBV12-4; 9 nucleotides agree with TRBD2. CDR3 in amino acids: CASRFSGGRFEQFF. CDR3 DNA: TGTGCCAGCAGGTTTAGCGGGGGCCGTTTTGAGCAGTTCTTC.